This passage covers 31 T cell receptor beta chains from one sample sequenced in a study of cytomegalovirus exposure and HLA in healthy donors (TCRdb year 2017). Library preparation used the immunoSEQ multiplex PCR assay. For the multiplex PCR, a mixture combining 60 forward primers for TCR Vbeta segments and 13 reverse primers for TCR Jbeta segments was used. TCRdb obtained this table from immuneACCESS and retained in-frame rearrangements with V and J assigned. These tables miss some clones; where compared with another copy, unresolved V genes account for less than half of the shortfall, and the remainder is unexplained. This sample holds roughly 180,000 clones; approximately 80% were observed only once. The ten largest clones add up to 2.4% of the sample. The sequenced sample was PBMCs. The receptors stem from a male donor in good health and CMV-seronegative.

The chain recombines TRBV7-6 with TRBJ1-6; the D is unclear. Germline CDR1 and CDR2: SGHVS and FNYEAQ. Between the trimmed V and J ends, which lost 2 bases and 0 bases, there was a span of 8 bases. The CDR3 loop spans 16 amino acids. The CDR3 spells CASSLTSSSYNSPLHF. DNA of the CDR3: TGTGCCAGCAGCTTAACGTCGAGCTCCTATAATTCACCCCTCCACTTT.

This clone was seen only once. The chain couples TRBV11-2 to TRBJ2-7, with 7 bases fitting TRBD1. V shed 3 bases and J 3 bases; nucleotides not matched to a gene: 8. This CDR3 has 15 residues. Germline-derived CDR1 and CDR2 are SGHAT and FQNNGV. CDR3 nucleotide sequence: TGTGCCAGCAGCTTCTCCGGGACAGCTTTCTACGAGCAGTACTTC. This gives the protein CASSFSGTAFYEQYF.

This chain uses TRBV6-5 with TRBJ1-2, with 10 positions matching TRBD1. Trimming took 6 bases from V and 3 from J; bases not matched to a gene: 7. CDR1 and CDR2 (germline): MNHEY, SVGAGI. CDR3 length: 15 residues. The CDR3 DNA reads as TGTGCCAGCAGCCGTACCGGACAGGGGGACTATGGCTACACCTTC. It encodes CASSRTGQGDYGYTF.

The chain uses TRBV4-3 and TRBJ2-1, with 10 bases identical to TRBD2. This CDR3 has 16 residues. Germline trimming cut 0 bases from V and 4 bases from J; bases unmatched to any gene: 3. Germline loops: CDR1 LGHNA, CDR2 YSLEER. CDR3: CASSQDWTSGYNEQFF. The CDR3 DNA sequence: TGCGCCAGCAGCCAAGATTGGACTAGCGGATACAATGAGCAGTTCTTC.

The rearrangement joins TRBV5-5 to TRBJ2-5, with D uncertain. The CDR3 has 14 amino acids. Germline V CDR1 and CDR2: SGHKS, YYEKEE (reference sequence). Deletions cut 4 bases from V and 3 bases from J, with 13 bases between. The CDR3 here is CASSLLGEEETQYF. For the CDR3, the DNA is TGTGCCAGCAGCCTGCTCGGTGAGGAAGAGACCCAGTACTTC.

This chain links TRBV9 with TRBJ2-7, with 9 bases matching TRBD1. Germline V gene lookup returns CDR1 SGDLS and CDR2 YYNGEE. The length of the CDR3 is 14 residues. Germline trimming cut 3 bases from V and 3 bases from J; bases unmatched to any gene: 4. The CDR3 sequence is CASSDGTGNYEQYF. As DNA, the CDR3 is TGTGCCAGCAGCGATGGGACAGGGAACTACGAGCAGTACTTC. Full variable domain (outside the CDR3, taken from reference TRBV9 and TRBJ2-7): DSGVTQTPKHLITATGQRVTLRCSPRSGDLSVYWYQQSLDQGLQFLIQYYNGEERAKGNILERFSAQQFPDLHSELNLSSLELGDSALYFCASSDGTGNYEQYFGPGTRLTVT.

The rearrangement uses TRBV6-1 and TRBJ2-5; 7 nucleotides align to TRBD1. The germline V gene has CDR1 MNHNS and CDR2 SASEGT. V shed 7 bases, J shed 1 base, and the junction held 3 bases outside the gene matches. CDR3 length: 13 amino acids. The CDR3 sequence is CASTRQGQETQYF. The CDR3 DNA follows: TGTGCCAGCACCCGACAGGGCCAAGAGACCCAGTACTTC.

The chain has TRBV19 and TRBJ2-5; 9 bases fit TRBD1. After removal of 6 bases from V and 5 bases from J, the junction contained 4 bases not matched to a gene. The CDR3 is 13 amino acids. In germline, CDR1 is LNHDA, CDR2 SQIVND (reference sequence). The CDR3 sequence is CASSRDRAETQYF. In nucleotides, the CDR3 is TGTGCCAGTAGCAGGGACAGGGCGGAGACCCAGTACTTC.

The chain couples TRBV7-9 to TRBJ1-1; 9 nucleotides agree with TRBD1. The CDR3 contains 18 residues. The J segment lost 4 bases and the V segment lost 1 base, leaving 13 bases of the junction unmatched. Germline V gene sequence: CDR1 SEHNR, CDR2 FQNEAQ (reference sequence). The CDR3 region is CASSLGDLQGAGPTEAFF. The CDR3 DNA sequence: TGTGCCAGCAGCTTAGGAGATTTACAGGGGGCGGGTCCCACTGAAGCTTTCTTT.

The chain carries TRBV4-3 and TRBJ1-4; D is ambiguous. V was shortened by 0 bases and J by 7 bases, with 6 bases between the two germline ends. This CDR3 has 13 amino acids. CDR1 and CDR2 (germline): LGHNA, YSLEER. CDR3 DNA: TGCGCCAGCAGCCAAGATACGGGTGAAAAACTGTTTTTT. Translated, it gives CASSQDTGEKLFF.

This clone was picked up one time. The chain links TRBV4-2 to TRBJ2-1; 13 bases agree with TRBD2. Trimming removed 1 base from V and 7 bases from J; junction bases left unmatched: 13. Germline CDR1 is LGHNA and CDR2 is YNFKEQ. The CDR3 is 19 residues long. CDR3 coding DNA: TGTGCCAGCAGCCAAGGGTCTGGACTAGCGGGAGCTTATCGGAATGAGCAGTTCTTC. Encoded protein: CASSQGSGLAGAYRNEQFF.

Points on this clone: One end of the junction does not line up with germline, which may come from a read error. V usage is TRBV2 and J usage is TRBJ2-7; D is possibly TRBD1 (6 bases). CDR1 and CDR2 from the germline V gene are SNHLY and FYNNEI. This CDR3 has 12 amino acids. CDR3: CSSRMDSYEQYF. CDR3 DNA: TGTTCCAGCAGGATGGACAGCTACGAGCAGTACTTC. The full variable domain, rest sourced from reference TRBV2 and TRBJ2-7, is EPEVTQTPSHQVTQMGQEVILRCVPISNHLYFYWYRQILGQKVEFLVSFYNNEISEKSEIFDDQFSVERPDGSNFTLKIRSTKLEDSAMYFCSSRMDSYEQYFGPGTRLTVT.

CDR3 sequence reads: CASSYSRRLAAGYTF. The CDR3 DNA reads as TGTGCCAGCAGTTACTCCCGCCGCTTAGCGGCTGGCTACACCTTC. The chain employs TRBV6-5 and TRBJ1-2; no definite D call. CDR1 is MNHEY and CDR2 is SVGAGI in the germline V gene. This CDR3 has 15 amino acids. V lost 0 bases and J lost 7, with 15 bases in between.

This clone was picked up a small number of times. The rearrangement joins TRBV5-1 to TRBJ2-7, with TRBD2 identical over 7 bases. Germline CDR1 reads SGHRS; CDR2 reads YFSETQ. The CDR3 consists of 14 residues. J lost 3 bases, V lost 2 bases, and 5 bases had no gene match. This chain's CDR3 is CASSFGASGYEQYF. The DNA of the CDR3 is TGCGCCAGCAGCTTTGGGGCTAGCGGCTACGAGCAGTACTTC.

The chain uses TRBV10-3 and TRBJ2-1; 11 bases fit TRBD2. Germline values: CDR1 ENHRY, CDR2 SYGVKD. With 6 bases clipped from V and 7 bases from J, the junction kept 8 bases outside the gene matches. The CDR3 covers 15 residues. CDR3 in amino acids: CAISDRASGRNEQFF. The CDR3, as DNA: TGTGCCATCAGCGACCGGGCTAGCGGGAGGAATGAGCAGTTCTTC.

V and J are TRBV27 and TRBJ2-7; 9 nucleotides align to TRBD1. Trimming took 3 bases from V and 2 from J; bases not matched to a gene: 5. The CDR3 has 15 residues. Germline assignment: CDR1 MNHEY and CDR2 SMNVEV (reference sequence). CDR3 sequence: CASSLTGQGTYEQYF. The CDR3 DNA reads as TGTGCCAGCAGTTTGACAGGACAGGGGACCTACGAGCAGTACTTC.

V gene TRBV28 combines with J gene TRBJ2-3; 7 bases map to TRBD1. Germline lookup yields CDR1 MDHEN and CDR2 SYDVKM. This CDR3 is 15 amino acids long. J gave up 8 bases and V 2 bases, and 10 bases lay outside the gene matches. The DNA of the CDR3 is TGTGCCAGCAGTTTAACCGGGACAGCTAGAGGTACGCAGTATTTT. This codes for CASSLTGTARGTQYF.

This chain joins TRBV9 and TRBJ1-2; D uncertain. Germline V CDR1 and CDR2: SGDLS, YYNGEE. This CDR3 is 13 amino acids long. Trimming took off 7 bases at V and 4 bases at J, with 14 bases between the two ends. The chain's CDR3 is CASAGGIGYGYTF. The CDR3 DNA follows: TGTGCCAGCGCCGGCGGTATTGGCTATGGCTACACCTTC.

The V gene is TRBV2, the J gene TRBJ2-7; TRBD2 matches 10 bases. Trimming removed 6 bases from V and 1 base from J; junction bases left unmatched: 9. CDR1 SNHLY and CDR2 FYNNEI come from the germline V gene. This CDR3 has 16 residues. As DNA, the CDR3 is TGTGCCAGCAGGGCGATTGGGACTAGCGTGTCCTACGAGCAGTACTTC. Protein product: CASRAIGTSVSYEQYF.

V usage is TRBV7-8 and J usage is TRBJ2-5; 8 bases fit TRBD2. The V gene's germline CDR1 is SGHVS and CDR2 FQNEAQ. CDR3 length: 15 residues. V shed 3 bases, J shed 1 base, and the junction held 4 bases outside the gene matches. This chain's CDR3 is CASSLVAGSQETQYF. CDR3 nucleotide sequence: TGTGCCAGCAGCTTGGTAGCGGGGAGCCAAGAGACCCAGTACTTC.

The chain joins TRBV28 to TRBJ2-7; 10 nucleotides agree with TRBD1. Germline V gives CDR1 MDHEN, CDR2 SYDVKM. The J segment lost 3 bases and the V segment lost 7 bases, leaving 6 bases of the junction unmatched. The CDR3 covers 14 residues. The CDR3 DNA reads TGTGCCAGCACCTGGGACAGGGGAGGCTACGAGCAGTACTTC. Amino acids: CASTWDRGGYEQYF. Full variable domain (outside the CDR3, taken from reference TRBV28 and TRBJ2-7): DVKVTQSSRYLVKRTGEKVFLECVQDMDHENMFWYRQDPGLGLRLIYFSYDVKMKEKGDIPEGYSVSREKKERFSLILESASTNQTSMYLCASTWDRGGYEQYFGPGTRLTVT.

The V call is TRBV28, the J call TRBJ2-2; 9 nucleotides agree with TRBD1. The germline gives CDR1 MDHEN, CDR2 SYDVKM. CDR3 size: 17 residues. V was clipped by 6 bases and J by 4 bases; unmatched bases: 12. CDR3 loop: CASSTTGGSSGTGELFF. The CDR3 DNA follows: TGTGCCAGCAGCACGACAGGGGGAAGTAGTGGCACCGGGGAGCTGTTTTTT.

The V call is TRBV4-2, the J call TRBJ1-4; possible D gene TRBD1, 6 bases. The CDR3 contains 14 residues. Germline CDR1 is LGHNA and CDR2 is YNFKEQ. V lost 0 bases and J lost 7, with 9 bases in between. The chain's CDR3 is CASSQDWTAEKLFF. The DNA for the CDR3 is TGTGCCAGCAGCCAAGATTGGACAGCTGAAAAACTGTTTTTT.

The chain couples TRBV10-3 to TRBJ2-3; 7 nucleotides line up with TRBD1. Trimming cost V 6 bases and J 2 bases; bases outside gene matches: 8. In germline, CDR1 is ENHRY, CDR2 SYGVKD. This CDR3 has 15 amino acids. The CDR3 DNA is TGTGCCATCAGGGACCCGGGACAGAACACAGATACGCAGTATTTT. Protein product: CAIRDPGQNTDTQYF.

The CDR3 sequence is CASSLEDRGTYNSPLHF. CDR3 sequence (DNA): TGTGCCAGCAGCTTAGAAGACAGGGGCACCTATAATTCACCCCTCCACTTT. J is TRBJ1-6 and V is TRBV7-2, with TRBD1 identical over 8 bases. The CDR3 sequence is 17 residues long. Per germline, CDR1 SGHTA and CDR2 FQGNSA. The junction had 4 bases not matched to a gene; V was cut back by 1 base and J by 2 bases.

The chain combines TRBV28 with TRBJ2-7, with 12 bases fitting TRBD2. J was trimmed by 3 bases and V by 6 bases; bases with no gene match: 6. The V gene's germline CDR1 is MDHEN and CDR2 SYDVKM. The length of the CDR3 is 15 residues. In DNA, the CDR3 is TGTGCCAGCAGCCTAGCGGGGGGGCCCGACTACGAGCAGTACTTC. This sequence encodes CASSLAGGPDYEQYF.

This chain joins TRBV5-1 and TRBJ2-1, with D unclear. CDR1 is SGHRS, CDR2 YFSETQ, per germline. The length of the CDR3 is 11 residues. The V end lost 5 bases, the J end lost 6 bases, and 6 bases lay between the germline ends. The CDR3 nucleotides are TGCGCCAGCAGATCGGTCAATGAGCAGTTCTTC. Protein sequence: CASRSVNEQFF. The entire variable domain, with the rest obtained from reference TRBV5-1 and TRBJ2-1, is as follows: KAGVTQTPRYLIKTRGQQVTLSCSPISGHRSVSWYQQTPGQGLQFLFEYFSETQRNKGNFPGRFSGRQFSNSRSEMNVSTLELGDSALYLCASRSVNEQFFGPGTRLTVL.

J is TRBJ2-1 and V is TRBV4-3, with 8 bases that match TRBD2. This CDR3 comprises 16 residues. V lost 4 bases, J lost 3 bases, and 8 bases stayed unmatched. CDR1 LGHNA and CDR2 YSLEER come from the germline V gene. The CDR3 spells CASSPDSGGLYNEQFF. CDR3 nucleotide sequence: TGCGCCAGCAGCCCAGATTCGGGGGGGCTCTACAATGAGCAGTTCTTC.

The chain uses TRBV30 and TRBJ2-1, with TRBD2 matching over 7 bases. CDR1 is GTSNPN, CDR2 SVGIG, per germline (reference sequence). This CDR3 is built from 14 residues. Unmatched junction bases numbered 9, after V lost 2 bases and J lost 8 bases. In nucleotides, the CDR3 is TGTGCCTGGAGTAGAGGCGGGGGTTTATATGAGCAGTTCTTC. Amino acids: CAWSRGGGLYEQFF.

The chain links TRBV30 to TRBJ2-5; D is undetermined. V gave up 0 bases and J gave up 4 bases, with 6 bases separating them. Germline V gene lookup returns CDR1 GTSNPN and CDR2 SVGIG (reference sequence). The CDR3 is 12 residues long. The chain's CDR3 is CAWSVLRETQYF. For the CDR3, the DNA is TGTGCCTGGAGTGTACTTAGAGAGACCCAGTACTTC.

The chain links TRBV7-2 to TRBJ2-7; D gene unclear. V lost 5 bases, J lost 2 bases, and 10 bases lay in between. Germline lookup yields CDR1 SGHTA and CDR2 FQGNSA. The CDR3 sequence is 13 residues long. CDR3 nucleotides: TGTGCCAGCAGCCCGATCAGAACCTACGAGCAGTACTTC. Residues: CASSPIRTYEQYF.